This T cell receptor (beta chain) derives from a study of cytomegalovirus exposure and HLA in healthy donors. Study-level points and caveats: Later analysis identified a missense DCLRE1C variant that was linked to TCR beta V- and J-gene trimming. Within a later analysis, the majority of CMV-associated TCR beta chains appeared HLA-restricted. Analysis was performed later, and it showed HLA-associated TCR beta chains to be more clonally expanded than equally common others. Presence/absence results assume similar sequencing depth per donor, which may not hold.

Concerning this clone: The antigen is unknown.

Vbeta (60) and Jbeta (13) primers were used in the PCR. The method was immunoSEQ multiplex PCR; TCRdb's version includes in-frame clones alone and lacks a portion of them. Found here are some 85,000 clones, 75% to 80% of them singletons; the top ten hold 4.6%. V dropped 6 bases and J dropped 6; count of bases not matched to a gene: 11. The CDR3 consists of 15 residues. Germline V gene lookup returns CDR1 MNHEY and CDR2 SVGAGI. The material sequenced was PBMCs. The clonotype was recovered from a woman aged 40 to 49 in good health and CMV-seropositive. The V gene is TRBV6-5, the J gene TRBJ1-1; 9 bases line up with TRBD1. In nucleotides, the CDR3 is TGTGCCAGCAGGCGAATACAGGGGGCCTTCGCTGAAGCTTTCTTT. Its protein is CASRRIQGAFAEAFF.